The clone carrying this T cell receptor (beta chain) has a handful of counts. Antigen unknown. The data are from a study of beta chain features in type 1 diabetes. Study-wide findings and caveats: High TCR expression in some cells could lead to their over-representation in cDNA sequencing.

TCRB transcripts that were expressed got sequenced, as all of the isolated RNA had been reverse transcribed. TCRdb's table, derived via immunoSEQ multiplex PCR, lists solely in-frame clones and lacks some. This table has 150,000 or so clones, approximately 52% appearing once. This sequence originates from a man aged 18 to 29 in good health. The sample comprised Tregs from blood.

CDR3 DNA: TGTGCCACCCGGGGGCGGGGGGGAATCTACGAGCAGTACTTC. Protein: CATRGRGGIYEQYF. The genes are TRBV10-3 and TRBJ2-7, with 9 positions matching TRBD2. Germline V lookup: CDR1 ENHRY, CDR2 SYGVKD. This CDR3 spans 14 amino acids. V shed 10 bases and J 3 bases; nucleotides not matched to a gene: 10.